Listed below are T cell receptor beta chains from one sample, sequenced in a study of T cell repertoires in cytomegalovirus infection. A single record per CDR3 protein comes from TCRdb applying MiXCR to the reads. The data show more than 50,000 distinct CDR3 sequences, around 33% seen once. No antigen has been assigned to these receptors. The sequenced sample was PBMCs, sequenced either directly or after in vitro stimulation (not recorded which). These receptor sequences come from a human donor in good health (CMV status not recorded). Some clones in this sample may be carry-over from other donors' samples. Both conserved end residues are part of each CDR3. Where a row states a size, it is once, few, many or the class of an expanded clone; other rows omit it.

clone_size v_call cdr3_aa
- TRBV11-2 CASSTTGAGNTIYF
many TRBV7-6 CASSRLGSYEQYF
- TRBV20-1 CSARDARGATDTQYF
- TRBV7-4 CASSSGQGRTDTQYF
- TRBV6-6 CASSSLLGPDTQYF
- TRBV5-4 CASRWGGGAGELFF
- TRBV27 CASSLSVGQPQHF
many TRBV7-8 CASSLSRYSGNTIYF
few TRBV28 CASSLRTGPTPYGYTF
- TRBV7-2 CASSPSWVDEQFF
few TRBV7-2 CASSPTPLYEQYF
many TRBV12-3/TRBV12-4 CASSWLAGGKYNEQFF
- TRBV27 CASSFGYEQYF
- TRBV19 CATDREGNNEQFF
- TRBV7-8 CASSSRGRDTQYF
few TRBV20-1 CSARDLGQGAYEQYF
few TRBV12-3/TRBV12-4 CASSLFGDEQFF
few TRBV20-1 CSARMAGGPRGYNEQFF
few TRBV2 CASNRYGELFF
- TRBV6-2/TRBV6-3 CASSHTSGRNTQYF